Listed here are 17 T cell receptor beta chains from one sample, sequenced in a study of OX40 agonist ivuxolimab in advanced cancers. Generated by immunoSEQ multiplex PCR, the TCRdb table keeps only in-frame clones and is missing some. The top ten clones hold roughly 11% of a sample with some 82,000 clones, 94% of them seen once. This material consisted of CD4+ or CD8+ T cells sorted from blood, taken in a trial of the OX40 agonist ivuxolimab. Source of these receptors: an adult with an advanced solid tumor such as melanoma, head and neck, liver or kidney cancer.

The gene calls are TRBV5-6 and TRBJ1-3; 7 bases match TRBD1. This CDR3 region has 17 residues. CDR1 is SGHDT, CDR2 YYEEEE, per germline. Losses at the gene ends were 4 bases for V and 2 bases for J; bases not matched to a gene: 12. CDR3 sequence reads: CASSPIQGTVTGNTIYF. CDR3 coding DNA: TGTGCCAGCAGCCCAATTCAAGGGACAGTCACTGGAAACACCATATATTTT.

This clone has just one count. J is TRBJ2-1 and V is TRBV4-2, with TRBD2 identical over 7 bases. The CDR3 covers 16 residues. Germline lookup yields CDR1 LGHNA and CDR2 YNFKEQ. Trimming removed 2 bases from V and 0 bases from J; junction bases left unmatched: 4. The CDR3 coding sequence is TGTGCCAGCAGCCAAAGTGGCGGGAGCTCCTACAATGAGCAGTTCTTC. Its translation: CASSQSGGSSYNEQFF.

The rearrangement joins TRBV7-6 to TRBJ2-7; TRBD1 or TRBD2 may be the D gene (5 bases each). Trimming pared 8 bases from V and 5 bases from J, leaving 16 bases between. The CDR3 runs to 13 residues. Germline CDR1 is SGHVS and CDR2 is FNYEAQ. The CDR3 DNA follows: TGTGCCAGCTCGGAAGGGGACGACAACGAGCAGTACTTC. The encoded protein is CASSEGDDNEQYF. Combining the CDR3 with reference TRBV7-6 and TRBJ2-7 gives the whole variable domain GAGVSQSPRYKVTKRGQDVALRCDPISGHVSLYWYRQALGQGPEFLTYFNYEAQQDKSGLPNDRFSAERPEGSISTLTIQRTEQRDSAMYRCASSEGDDNEQYFGPGTRLTVT.

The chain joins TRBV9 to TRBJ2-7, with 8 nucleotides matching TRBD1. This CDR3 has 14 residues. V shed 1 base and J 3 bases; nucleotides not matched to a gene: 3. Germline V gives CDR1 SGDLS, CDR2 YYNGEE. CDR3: CASSVTDRVYEQYF. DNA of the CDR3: TGTGCCAGCAGCGTAACGGACAGGGTCTACGAGCAGTACTTC. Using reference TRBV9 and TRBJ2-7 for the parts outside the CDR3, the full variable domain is DSGVTQTPKHLITATGQRVTLRCSPRSGDLSVYWYQQSLDQGLQFLIQYYNGEERAKGNILERFSAQQFPDLHSELNLSSLELGDSALYFCASSVTDRVYEQYFGPGTRLTVT.

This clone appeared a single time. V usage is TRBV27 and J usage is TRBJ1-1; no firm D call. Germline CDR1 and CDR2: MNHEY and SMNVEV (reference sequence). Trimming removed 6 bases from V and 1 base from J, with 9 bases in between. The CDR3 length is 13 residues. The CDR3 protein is CASSPEGNTEAFF. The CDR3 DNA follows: TGTGCCAGCAGCCCCGAGGGGAACACTGAAGCTTTCTTT.

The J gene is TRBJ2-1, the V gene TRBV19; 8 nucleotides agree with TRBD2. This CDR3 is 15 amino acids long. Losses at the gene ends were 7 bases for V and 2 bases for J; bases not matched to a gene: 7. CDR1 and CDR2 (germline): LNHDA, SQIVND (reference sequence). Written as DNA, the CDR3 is TGTGCCAGTAAGGGAGCGGGAGTCGCCTACAATGAGCAGTTCTTC. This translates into CASKGAGVAYNEQFF.

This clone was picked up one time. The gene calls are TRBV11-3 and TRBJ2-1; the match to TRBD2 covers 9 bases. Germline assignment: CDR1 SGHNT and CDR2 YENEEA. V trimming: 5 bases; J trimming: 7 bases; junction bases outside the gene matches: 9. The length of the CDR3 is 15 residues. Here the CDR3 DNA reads TGTGCCAGCAGCATTAGCGGGAGAGGTCTAAATGAGCAGTTCTTC. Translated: CASSISGRGLNEQFF.

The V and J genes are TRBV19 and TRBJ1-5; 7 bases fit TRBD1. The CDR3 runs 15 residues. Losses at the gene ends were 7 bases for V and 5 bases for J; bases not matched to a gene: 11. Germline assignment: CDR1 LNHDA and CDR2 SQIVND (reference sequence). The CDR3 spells CASTVGTDIYQPQHF. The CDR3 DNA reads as TGTGCCAGTACCGTCGGGACAGATATCTATCAGCCCCAGCATTTT.

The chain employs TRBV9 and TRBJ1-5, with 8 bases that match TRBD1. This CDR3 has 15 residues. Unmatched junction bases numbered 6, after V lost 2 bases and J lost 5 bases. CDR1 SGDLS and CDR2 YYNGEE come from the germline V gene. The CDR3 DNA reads TGTGCCAGCAGCGTCTTTCAGGGGGCTCATCAGCCCCAGCATTTT. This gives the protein CASSVFQGAHQPQHF.

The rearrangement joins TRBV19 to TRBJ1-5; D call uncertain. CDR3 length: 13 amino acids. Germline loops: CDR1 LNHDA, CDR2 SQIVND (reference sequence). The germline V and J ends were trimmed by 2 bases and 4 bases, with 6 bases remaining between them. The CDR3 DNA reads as TGTGCCAGTAGTATAATAGGGAATCAGCCCCAGCATTTT. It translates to CASSIIGNQPQHF.

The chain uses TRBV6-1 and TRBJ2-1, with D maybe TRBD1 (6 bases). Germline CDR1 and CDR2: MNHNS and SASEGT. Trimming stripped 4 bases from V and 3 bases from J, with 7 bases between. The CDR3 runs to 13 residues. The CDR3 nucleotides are TGTGCCAGCAGTGTAGGGGGCTACAATGAGCAGTTCTTC. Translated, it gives CASSVGGYNEQFF.

The CDR3, as DNA: TGTGCCAGCAGCTTCGGACAGGGGGTCGACACTGAAGCTTTCTTT. It encodes CASSFGQGVDTEAFF. V gene TRBV11-2 combines with J gene TRBJ1-1, with TRBD1 matching over 10 bases. The CDR3 consists of 15 residues. Germline V gives CDR1 SGHAT, CDR2 FQNNGV. V was pared by 3 bases and J by 3 bases, with 4 bases of the junction left unmatched.

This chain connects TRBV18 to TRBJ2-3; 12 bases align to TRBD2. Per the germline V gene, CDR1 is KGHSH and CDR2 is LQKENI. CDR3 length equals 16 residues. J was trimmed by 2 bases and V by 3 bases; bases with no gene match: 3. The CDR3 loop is CASSPGTSGYTDTQYF. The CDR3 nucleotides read TGTGCCAGCTCACCGGGGACTAGCGGGTACACAGATACGCAGTATTTT.

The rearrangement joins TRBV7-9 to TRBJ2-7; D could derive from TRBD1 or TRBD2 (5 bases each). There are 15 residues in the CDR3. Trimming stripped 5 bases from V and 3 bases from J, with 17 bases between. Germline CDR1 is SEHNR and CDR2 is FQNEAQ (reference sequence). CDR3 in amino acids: CASSQVSGRDYEQYF. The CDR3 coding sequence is TGTGCCAGCAGCCAGGTCTCGGGACGGGACTACGAGCAGTACTTC.

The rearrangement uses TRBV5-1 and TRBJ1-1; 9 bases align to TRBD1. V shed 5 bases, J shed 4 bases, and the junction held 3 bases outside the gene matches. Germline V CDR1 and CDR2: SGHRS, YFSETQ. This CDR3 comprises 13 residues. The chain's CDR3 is CASRPDRGTEAFF. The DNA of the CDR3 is TGCGCCAGCAGACCGGACAGGGGCACTGAAGCTTTCTTT.

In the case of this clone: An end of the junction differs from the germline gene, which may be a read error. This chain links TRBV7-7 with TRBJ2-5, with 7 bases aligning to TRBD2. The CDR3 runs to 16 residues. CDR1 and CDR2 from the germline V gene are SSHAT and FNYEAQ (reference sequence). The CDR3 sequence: CASSLTSAREGETQYF. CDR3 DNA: TGTGCTAGCAGCTTAACTAGCGCGAGAGAGGGGGAGACCCAGTACTTC.

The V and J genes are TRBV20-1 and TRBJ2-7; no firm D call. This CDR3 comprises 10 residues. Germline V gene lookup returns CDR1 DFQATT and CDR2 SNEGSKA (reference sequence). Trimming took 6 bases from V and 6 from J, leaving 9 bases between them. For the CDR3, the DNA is TGCAGTGCGCAGAGTGGCGAGCAGTACTTC. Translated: CSAQSGEQYF.